The clone carrying this T cell receptor (beta chain) was counted ten times or more. The antigen is undetermined. The trim removed 8 bases at V and 9 bases at J, leaving 10 bases unmatched. The CDR3 length is 13 residues. CDR1 and CDR2 from the germline V gene are MNHNY and SVGAGI (reference sequence). This sample is drawn from a study of T-cell reconstitution after alpha-beta-depleted transplantation in children. Study results and caveats: Newly produced T cells mostly accounted for T-cell counts and diversity one year post-transplant. In some patients, recipient T cells and intrathymic progenitors surviving conditioning explained high day-60 diversity. Several hundred expanded graft clones reportedly were the source of alpha-beta T cells about two months after transplant.

Using unique molecular identifiers, the investigators prepared the TCRbeta library. TCRdb processed the PCR reads anew with MiXCR; each CDR3 protein has one entry. Of about 100,000 distinct CDR3 sequences listed, about 8% were seen once; the top ten hold 16%. The chain links TRBV6-6 to TRBJ1-5; 7 positions agree with TRBD1. This TCR came from a boy between 2 and 10 years old with acute lymphoblastic leukemia, due to receive a stem cell transplant. Sequencing used PBMCs, obtained before TCRalphabeta/CD19-depleted stem cell transplant. CDR3 coding DNA: TGTGCCAGCGTCCAGGGGGACTCTGGGCCCCAGCATTTT. This codes for CASVQGDSGPQHF.